This T cell receptor beta chain was captured by sequencing in a study of OX40 agonist ivuxolimab in advanced cancers. Turning to the study itself: Cancers in dose escalation were hepatocellular, melanoma, renal cell and head and neck. Eligibility admitted prior anti-PD-1, anti-PD-L1 or anti-CTLA-4 therapy; roughly 40% had some. Broader study findings: Clonal expansion was seen in CD4+ and CD8+ blood T cells by week 6 at 0.1 to 3.0 mg/kg.

Worth noting for this clone: Its antigen is not known.

TCRdb's table, derived via immunoSEQ multiplex PCR, lists solely in-frame clones and lacks some. This repertoire shows about 83,000 clones, 84% found once; its top ten account for 1.5% to 2%. Exclusion of a patient followed from autoimmune disease history or systemic immunosuppression. The sample consisted of CD4+ or CD8+ T cells sorted from blood, taken in a trial of the OX40 agonist ivuxolimab. The TCR comes from an adult with an advanced solid tumor such as melanoma, head and neck, liver or kidney cancer.

The CDR3 loop reads CASGEGARSSYEQYF. In nucleotides, the CDR3 is TGTGCCAGTGGCGAGGGGGCAAGAAGCTCCTACGAGCAGTACTTC. The gene calls are TRBV2 and TRBJ2-7, with 7 bases fitting TRBD1. The CDR3 length is 15 residues. V lost 9 bases and J lost 0; bases outside the gene matches: 11. Germline-derived CDR1 and CDR2 are SNHLY and FYNNEI.